This T cell receptor beta chain came from a study of T cells in women clearing cervical HPV infection. The wider study: Controls' single incident HPV16 infection cleared within 12 months without precancer. Case blood drawn at lesion detection; control blood after infection cleared.

CDR3 length equals 17 residues. CDR1 is KGHSH, CDR2 LQKENI, per germline. The V gene lost 2 bases and the J gene lost 4 bases, with 17 bases spanning the gap. With respect to this clone: The observed sequence ends 3 residues before the CDR3 terminus, with the missing tail filled in from the germline J gene.

The repertoire was sequenced with immunoSEQ multiplex PCR; TCRdb's copy has only in-frame clones and lacks some. This repertoire comprises some 21,000 clones; its ten largest clones make up 2.7%. The sequence derives from a woman aged 18 to 75 with a cervical HPV16 infection that either progressed to CIN3+ or cleared (not recorded which). This rearrangement joins TRBV18 to TRBJ2-2; D possibly corresponds to TRBD1 (5 bases). The sample was blood buffy coat. Incomplete CDR3 DNA: TGTGCCAGCTCACCAGGAAGGAATTCTGGGGCCACCGGGGAG. This encodes CASSPGRNSGATGE. The CDR3 reads in full as CASSPGRNSGATGELFF.